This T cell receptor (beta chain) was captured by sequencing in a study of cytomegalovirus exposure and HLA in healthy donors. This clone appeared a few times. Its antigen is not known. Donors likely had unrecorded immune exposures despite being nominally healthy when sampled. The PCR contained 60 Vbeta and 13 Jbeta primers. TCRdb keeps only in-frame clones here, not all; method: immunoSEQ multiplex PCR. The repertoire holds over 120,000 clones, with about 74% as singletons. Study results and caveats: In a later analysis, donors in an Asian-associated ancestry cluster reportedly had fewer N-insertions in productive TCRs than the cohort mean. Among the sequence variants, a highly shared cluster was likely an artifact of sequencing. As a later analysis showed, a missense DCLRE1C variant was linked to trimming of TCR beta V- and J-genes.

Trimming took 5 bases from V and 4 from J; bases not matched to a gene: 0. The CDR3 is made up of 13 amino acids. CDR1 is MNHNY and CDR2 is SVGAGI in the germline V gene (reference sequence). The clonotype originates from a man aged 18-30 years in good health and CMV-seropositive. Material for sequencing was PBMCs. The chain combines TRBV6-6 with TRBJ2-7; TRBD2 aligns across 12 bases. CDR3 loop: CASSGTSGYEQYF. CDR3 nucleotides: TGTGCCAGCAGTGGGACTAGCGGGTACGAGCAGTACTTC.